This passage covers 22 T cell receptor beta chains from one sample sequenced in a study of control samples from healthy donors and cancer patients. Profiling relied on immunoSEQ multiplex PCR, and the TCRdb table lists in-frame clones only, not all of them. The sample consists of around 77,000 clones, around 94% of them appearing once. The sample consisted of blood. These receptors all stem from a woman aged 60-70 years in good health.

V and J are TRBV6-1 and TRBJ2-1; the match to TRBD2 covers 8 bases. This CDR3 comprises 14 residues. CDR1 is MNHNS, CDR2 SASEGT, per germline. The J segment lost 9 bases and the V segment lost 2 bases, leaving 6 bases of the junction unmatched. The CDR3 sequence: CASSEPGTRSEQFF. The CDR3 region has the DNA TGTGCCAGCAGTGAACCTGGGACTAGAAGTGAGCAGTTCTTC.

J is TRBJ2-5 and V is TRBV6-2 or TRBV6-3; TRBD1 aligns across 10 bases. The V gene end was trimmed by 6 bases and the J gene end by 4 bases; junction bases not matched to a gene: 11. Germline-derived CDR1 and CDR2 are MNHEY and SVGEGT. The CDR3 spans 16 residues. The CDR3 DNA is TGTGCCAGCAGCCCTCATACTGGACAGGGGGGAGAGACCCAGTACTTC. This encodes CASSPHTGQGGETQYF.

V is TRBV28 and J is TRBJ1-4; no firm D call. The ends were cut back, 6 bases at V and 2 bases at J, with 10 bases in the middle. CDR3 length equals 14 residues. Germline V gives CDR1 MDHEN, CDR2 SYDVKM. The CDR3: CASSPGRTNEKLFF. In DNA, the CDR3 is TGTGCCAGCAGCCCCGGGAGGACTAATGAAAAACTGTTTTTT. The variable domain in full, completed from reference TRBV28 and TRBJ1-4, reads DVKVTQSSRYLVKRTGEKVFLECVQDMDHENMFWYRQDPGLGLRLIYFSYDVKMKEKGDIPEGYSVSREKKERFSLILESASTNQTSMYLCASSPGRTNEKLFFGSGTQLSVL.

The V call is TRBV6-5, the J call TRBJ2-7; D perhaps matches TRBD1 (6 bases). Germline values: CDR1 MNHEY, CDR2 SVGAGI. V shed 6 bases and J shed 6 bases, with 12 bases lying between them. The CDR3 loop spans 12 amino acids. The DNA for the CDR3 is TGTGCCAGCAGAGTTACAGGGCCCGAGCAGTACTTC. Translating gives CASRVTGPEQYF.

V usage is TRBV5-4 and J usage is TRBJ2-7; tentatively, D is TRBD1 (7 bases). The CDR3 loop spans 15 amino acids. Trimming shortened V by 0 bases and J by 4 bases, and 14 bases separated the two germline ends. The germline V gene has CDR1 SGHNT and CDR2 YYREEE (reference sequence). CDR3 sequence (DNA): TGTGCCAGCAGCTTGGGGGCAGGGGGGTGGTACGAGCAGTACTTC. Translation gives CASSLGAGGWYEQYF. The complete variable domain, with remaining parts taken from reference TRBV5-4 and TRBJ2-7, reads ETGVTQSPTHLIKTRGQQVTLRCSSQSGHNTVSWYQQALGQGPQFIFQYYREEENGRGNFPPRFSGLQFPNYSSELNVNALELDDSALYLCASSLGAGGWYEQYFGPGTRLTVT.

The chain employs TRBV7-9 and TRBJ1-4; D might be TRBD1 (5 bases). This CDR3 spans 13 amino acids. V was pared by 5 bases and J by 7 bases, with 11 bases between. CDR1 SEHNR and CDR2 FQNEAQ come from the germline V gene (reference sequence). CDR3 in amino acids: CASSAQGVEKLFF. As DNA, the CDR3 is TGTGCCAGCAGCGCCCAGGGAGTTGAAAAACTGTTTTTT.

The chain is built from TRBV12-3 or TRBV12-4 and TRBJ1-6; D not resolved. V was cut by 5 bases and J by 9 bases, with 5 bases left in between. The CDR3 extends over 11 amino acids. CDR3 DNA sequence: TGTGCCAGCAGTGGAATTTCACCCCTCCACTTT. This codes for CASSGISPLHF.

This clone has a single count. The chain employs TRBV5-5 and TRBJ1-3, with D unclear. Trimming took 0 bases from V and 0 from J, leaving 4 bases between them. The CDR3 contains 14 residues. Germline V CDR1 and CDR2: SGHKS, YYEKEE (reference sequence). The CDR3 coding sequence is TGTGCCAGCAGCTTGGGGAGCTCTGGAAACACCATATATTTT. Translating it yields CASSLGSSGNTIYF.

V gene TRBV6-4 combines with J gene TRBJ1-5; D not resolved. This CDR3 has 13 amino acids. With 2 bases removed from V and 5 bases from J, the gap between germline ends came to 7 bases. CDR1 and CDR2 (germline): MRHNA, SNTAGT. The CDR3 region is CASSDGMDQPQHF. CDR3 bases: TGTGCCAGCAGTGACGGTATGGATCAGCCCCAGCATTTT.

CDR3 region: CASSPLAAGAYEQYF. In DNA form, the CDR3 reads TGTGCCAGCAGCCCGCTGGCAGCGGGAGCGTACGAGCAGTACTTC. V and J are TRBV9 and TRBJ2-7; 8 positions agree with TRBD2. V lost 4 bases, J lost 4 bases, and 10 bases stayed unmatched. Germline V CDR1 and CDR2: SGDLS, YYNGEE. This CDR3 is built from 15 residues.

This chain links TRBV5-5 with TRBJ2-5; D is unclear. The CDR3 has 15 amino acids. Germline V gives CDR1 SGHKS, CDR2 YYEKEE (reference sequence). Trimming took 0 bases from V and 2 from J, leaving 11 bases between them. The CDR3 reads CASSLGVGSQETQYF. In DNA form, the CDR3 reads TGTGCCAGCAGCTTGGGGGTGGGGTCACAAGAGACCCAGTACTTC.

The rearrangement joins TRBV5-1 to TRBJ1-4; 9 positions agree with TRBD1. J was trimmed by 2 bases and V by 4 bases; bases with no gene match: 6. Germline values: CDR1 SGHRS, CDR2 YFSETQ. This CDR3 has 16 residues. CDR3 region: CASSRSGQGTNEKLFF. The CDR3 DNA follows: TGCGCCAGCAGCAGATCCGGACAGGGGACTAATGAAAAACTGTTTTTT.

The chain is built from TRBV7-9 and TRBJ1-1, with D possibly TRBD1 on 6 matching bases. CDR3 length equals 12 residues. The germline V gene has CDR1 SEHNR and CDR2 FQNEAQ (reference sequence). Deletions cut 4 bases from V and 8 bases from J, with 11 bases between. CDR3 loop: CASSWAGTEAFF. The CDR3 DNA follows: TGTGCCAGCAGCTGGGCCGGGACAGAAGCTTTCTTT.

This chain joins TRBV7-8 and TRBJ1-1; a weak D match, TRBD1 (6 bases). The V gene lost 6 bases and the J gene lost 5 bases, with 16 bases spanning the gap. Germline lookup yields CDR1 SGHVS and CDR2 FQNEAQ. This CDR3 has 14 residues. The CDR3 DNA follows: TGTGCCAGCAGACGGACAGTTCTCAAAACTGAAGCTTTCTTT. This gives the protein CASRRTVLKTEAFF.

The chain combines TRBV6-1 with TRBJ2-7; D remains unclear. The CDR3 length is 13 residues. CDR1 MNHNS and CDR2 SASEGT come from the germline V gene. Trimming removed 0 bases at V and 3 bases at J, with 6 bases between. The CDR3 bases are TGTGCCAGCAGTGAAGCGGTACGCTACGAGCAGTACTTC. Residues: CASSEAVRYEQYF.

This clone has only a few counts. In nucleotides, the CDR3 is TGTGCCAGCAGCCCCTTTGTGGGGGGGGATCAGCCCCAGCATTTT. The encoded protein is CASSPFVGGDQPQHF. This chain joins TRBV7-8 and TRBJ1-5, with D possibly TRBD1 on 5 matching bases. This CDR3 contains 15 residues. V lost 5 bases to trimming and J lost 5 bases, with 16 bases between them. Germline CDR1 SGHVS, CDR2 FQNEAQ.

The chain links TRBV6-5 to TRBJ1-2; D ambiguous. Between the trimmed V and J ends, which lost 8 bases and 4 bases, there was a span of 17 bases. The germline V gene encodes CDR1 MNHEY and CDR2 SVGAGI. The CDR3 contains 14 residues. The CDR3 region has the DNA TGTGCCAGCTCCCGAGAGGGAGGGATCTATGGCTACACCTTC. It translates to CASSREGGIYGYTF.

The CDR3 region is CAINDGLIYNEQFF. Here the CDR3 DNA reads TGTGCCATCAACGACGGACTTATCTACAATGAGCAGTTCTTC. The chain uses TRBV6-5 and TRBJ2-1; weak D call: TRBD2 (5 bases). Germline CDR1 and CDR2: MNHEY and SVGAGI. This CDR3 contains 14 residues. V was pared by 10 bases and J by 3 bases, with 16 bases between.

The CDR3 DNA sequence: TGCGCCAGCAGCCAAGTCCAGAGTAGGGTTTTGGGGGAGCTGTTTTTT. This translates into CASSQVQSRVLGELFF. The V call is TRBV4-1, the J call TRBJ2-2, with D hard to call. Per germline, CDR1 MGHRA and CDR2 YSYEKL. Trimming left V 1 base short and J 8 bases short, with 17 bases between. This CDR3 is 16 amino acids long.

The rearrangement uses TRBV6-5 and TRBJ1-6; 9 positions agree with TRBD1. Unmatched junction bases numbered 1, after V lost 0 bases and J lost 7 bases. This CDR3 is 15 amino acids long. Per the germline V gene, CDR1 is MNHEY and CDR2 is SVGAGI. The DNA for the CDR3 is TGTGCCAGCAGTTACTCCGGACAGGGGAATTCACCCCTCCACTTT. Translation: CASSYSGQGNSPLHF.

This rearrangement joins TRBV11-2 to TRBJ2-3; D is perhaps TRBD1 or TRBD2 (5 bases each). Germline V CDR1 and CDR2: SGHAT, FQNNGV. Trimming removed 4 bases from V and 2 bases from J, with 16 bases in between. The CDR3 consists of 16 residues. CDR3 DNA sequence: TGTGCCAGCAGCTCGGGACGGCGAGGGGCCACAGATACGCAGTATTTT. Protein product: CASSSGRRGATDTQYF.

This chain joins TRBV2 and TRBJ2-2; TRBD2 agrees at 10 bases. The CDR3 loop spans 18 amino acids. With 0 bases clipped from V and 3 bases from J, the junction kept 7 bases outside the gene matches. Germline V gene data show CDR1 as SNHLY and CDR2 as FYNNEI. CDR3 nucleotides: TGTGCCAGCAGTGAAGCGGGGAGCGGGAGGGCCTACACCGGGGAGCTGTTTTTT. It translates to CASSEAGSGRAYTGELFF.